This T cell receptor (beta chain) stems from a study of T-cell reconstitution after alpha-beta-depleted transplantation in children (dated by TCRdb to the mid-2010s). For the wider study: T-cell immune reconstitution after TCRalphabeta/CD19-depleted allogeneic hematopoietic cell transplantation in children was quantitatively tracked in the study by means of TCR repertoire profiling.

Comment on this clonotype: Its antigen is currently not known. Per-base quality was not reported, and no clone a single base away is much larger than it.

Interpreted using the paper, the treatment or condition label stands for: allogeneic hematopoietic cell transplantation with graft depleted of TCRalphabeta T cells and CD19 B cells. TCRalphabeta/CD19-depleted allogeneic hematopoietic cell grafts were given to the transplant recipients, all of whom were children. The library relied on PCR. This sample was sequenced with an Illumina HiSeq 2500. TCR library preparation used molecular barcoding, with unique molecular identifiers applied to normalize quantification of the TCRbeta repertoire. The public sequencing data were trimmed at Q25 with fastp and processed into clonotypes with MiXCR by TCRdb, which kept only in-frame beta chains. Rows are combined by CDR3 protein, so each entry shows the most common genes and DNA. The sample table lists 600,000 to 800,000 distinct CDR3 sequences, approximately 14% of them with a count of one. The ten largest clones take up roughly 0.84% of the sample.

Study-level results and caveats: The high TCRbeta diversity at day 60 in some patients was ascribed to recipient T cells and intrathymic progenitors that had survived conditioning. The apparently early recovery of alphabetaT-cell counts about two months after transplant reportedly depended on only several hundred rapidly expanded clones that came from non-depleted graft cells. Over subsequent months, a decline in hyperexpanded clone frequencies was noted, and after one year, T-cell counts and TCRbeta diversity were mostly ascribed to newly produced T cells.

The CDR3 covers 16 residues, taking in both the cysteine and the phenylalanine. The read is trimmed to its CDR3 DNA, 48 bases read in frame from base 1. The germline V gene (reference sequence) provides CDR1 SEHNR and CDR2 FQNEAQ. The junction carries 16 bases between V and J, which are trimmed by 4 bases and 0 bases respectively. This specimen was PBMCs, taken before TCRalphabeta/CD19-depleted stem cell transplant. This sequence uses TRBV7-9 and TRBJ2-7; TRBD2 could be the D gene, as 7 bases match. This receptor was identified in a girl aged 2-10 years with congenital amegakaryocytic thrombocytopenia, due to receive a stem cell transplant. CDR3 loop: CASSSPGGQSSYEQYF. The DNA sequence is given as TGTGCCAGCAGCTCCCCGGGGGGCCAAAGCTCCTACGAGCAGTACTTC.